The text below deals with one T cell receptor (beta chain). The TCR beta library used iRepertoire HTBI primers with Arm-PCR amplification of CDR3. TCRdb called the multiplex PCR reads again in MiXCR, with one record for every CDR3 protein. The sample records some 340,000 distinct CDR3 sequences, roughly 24% being singletons. The time point denotes: persistent/refractory GD, antithyroid drugs over 5 years with positive TRAb. The TCR library was made from RNA extracted from PBMCs. Diagnosis followed American Thyroid Association guidelines for Graves' disease. The sample is drawn from a study of regulatory T cells in long-lasting Graves disease. The ends were cut back, 5 bases at V and 0 bases at J, with 6 bases in the middle. There are 14 residues in the CDR3. CDR1 SGHRS and CDR2 YFSETQ come from the germline V gene.

This receptor was obtained from a woman aged 40 to 50 with Graves disease. Sequences were derived from peripheral blood mononuclear cells (PBMCs), sampled when the disease was refractory, from a patient treated with antithyroid drugs. This rearrangement joins TRBV5-1 to TRBJ1-6; D call uncertain. For the CDR3, the DNA is TGCGCCAGCAGACTTAGCTCCTATAATTCACCCCTCCACTTT. Its translation is CASRLSSYNSPLHF.